What follows is one T cell receptor (beta chain) and its context. This record belongs to a study of blood T cell repertoires in COVID-19. Study-level information: PBMCs, B-cell-depleted T cells, or T cells provided the cDNA or gDNA that made up the material.

Sequencing used immunoSEQ multiplex PCR; TCRdb keeps in-frame clones, though not all of them. Counted here are about 130,000 clones, around three quarters occurring once; the ten biggest clones make up roughly 10%. This TCR came from a human donor in a cohort sampled during active COVID-19. Source material: peripheral blood.

The CDR3 sequence is CASSWGSADTIYF. The CDR3 DNA reads TGTGCCAGCAGCTGGGGATCAGCGGACACCATATATTTT. V and J are TRBV7-9 and TRBJ1-3; no definite D call. CDR3 length equals 13 residues. Trimming removed 4 bases from V and 8 bases from J, with 12 bases in between. CDR1 is SEHNR, CDR2 FQNEAQ, per germline (reference sequence).